Here is one T cell receptor beta chain with its context. Its antigen is undetermined. This sample stems from a study of blood T cells in healthy people across ages. CDR1 and CDR2 from the germline V gene are ENHRY and SYGVKD. The J segment lost 1 base and the V segment lost 6 bases, leaving 8 bases of the junction unmatched. The CDR3 sequence is 16 residues long. Alongside a J-beta primer mix, a sample-barcoded 5' primer served in a second PCR lasting about 6 to 12 cycles. Per sample, CDR3-containing paired-end reads numbered at least 2.5 million. TCRdb itself ran the 5' RACE reads through MiXCR, one entry per CDR3 protein. The data contain around 800,000 distinct CDR3 sequences, about 45% of them singletons. Findings of the study overall: Strong correlation existed between TCR beta diversity and naive T cell percentage.

The sample consisted of blood. This chain uses TRBV10-3 with TRBJ2-3, with TRBD2 identical over 9 bases. The clonotype was recovered from an elderly man in good health. The CDR3 region has the DNA TGTGCCATCAGCATTGCGACTAGCGGAGGCACAGATACGCAGTATTTT. Amino acids: CAISIATSGGTDTQYF.